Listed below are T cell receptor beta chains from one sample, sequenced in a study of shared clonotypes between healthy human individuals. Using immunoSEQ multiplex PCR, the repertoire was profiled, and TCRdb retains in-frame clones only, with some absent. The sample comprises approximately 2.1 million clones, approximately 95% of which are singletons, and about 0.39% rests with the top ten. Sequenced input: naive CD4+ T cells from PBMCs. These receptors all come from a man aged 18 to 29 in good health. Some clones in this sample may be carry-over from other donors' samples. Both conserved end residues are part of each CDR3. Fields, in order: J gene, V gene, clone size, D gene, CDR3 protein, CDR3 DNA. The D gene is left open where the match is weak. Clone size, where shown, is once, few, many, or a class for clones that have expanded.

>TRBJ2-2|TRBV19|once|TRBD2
CASSFGDSFGLAATGELFF
TGTGCCAGTAGTTTTGGGGACTCCTTTGGGCTAGCGGCCACCGGGGAGCTGTTTTTT
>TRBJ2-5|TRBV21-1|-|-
CASSKVTGDQETQYF
TGTGCCAGCAGCAAAGTCACAGGGGACCAAGAGACCCAGTACTTC
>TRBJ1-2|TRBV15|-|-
CATSRRPGSYGYTF
TGTGCCACCAGCAGACGTCCTGGGAGCTATGGCTACACCTTC
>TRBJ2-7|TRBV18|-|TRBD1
CASSTSGTGIYEQYF
TGTGCCAGCTCAACTTCCGGGACAGGGATCTACGAGCAGTACTTC
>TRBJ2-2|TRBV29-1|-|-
CSVEAQRTGELFF
TGCAGCGTTGAGGCACAACGCACCGGGGAGCTGTTTTTT
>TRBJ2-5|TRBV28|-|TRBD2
CASSQFSGRLGETQYF
TGTGCCAGCAGTCAATTTAGCGGGAGACTCGGGGAGACCCAGTACTTC
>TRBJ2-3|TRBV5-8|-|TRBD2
CASSWGLAGGPSDTQYF
TGTGCCAGCAGCTGGGGACTAGCGGGAGGGCCTTCAGATACGCAGTATTTT
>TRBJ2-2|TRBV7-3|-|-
CASSLRAASAYQVTGELFF
TGTGCCAGCAGCTTAAGGGCGGCTAGCGCTTATCAAGTGACCGGGGAGCTGTTTTTT
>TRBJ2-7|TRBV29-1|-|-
CSVEGSGPSGEYF
TGCAGCGTTGAAGGGTCCGGACCTTCAGGAGAGTACTTC
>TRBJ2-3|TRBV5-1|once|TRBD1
CASSQGQVTDTQYF
TGCGCCAGCAGCCAAGGACAGGTCACGGATACGCAGTATTTT
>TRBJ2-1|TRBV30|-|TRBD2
CAWKGLGGEQFF
TGTGCCTGGAAGGGACTAGGGGGTGAGCAGTTCTTC
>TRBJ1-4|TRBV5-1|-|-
CASSAGINEKLFF
TGCGCCAGCTCGGCTGGGATTAATGAAAAACTGTTTTTT
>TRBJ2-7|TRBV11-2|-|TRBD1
CASSSGQGISYEQYF
TGTGCCAGCAGCTCAGGACAGGGCATCTCCTACGAGCAGTACTTC
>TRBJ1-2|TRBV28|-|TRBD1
CASSWDSNGYGYTF
TGTGCCAGCAGTTGGGACAGCAACGGCTATGGCTACACCTTC
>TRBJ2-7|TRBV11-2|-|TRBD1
CASSPGPRGSYEQYF
TGTGCCAGCAGCCCCGGGCCCAGGGGGAGCTACGAGCAGTACTTC
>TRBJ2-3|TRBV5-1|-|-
CASSLAGGGTDTQYF
TGCGCCAGCAGCTTGGCCGGGGGCGGGACAGATACGCAGTATTTT
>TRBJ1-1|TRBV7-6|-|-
CASSLVAGFTEAFF
TGTGCCAGCAGCTTAGTAGCGGGTTTCACTGAAGCTTTCTTT
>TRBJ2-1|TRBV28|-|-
CASSFQTPGPQTGSSYNEQFF
TGTGCCAGCAGTTTTCAGACCCCGGGTCCCCAGACTGGGAGCTCCTACAATGAGCAGTTCTTC
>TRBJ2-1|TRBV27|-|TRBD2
CASRSSGSLYNEQFF
TGTGCCAGCAGATCTAGCGGGAGCTTATACAATGAGCAGTTCTTC
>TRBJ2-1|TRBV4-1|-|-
CASSQDERFRAYNEQFF
TGCGCCAGCAGCCAAGATGAGAGGTTCAGGGCTTACAATGAGCAGTTCTTC
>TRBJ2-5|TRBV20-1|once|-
CSAKLGWTQYF
TGCAGTGCTAAGCTCGGGTGGACCCAGTACTTC
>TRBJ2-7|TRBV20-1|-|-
CSPRTYEQYF
TGCAGTCCTAGGACTTACGAGCAGTACTTC
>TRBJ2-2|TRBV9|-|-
CASSVDFLIRDGELFF
TGTGCCAGCAGCGTAGACTTCCTCATTCGGGACGGGGAGCTGTTTTTT
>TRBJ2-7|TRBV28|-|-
CASRARAGASYEQYF
TGTGCCAGCAGGGCGCGGGCAGGGGCCTCCTACGAGCAGTACTTC
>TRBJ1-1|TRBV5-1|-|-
CASSLGPLGTEAFF
TGCGCCAGCAGCTTAGGACCCCTGGGCACTGAAGCTTTCTTT
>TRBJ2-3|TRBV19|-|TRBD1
CASSPPDRGTDTQYF
TGTGCCAGTAGTCCGCCGGACAGGGGCACAGATACGCAGTATTTT
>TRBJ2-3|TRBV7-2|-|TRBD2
CASSLGTSGDTQYF
TGTGCCAGCAGCCTCGGGACTAGCGGAGATACGCAGTATTTT
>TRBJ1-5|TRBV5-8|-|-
CASSPSMGVSNQPQHF
TGTGCCAGCAGCCCCTCGATGGGGGTTAGCAATCAGCCCCAGCATTTT
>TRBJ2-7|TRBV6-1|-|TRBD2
CASSERRGGGSFYEQYF
TGTGCCAGCAGTGAGCGCCGTGGCGGCGGGAGTTTCTACGAGCAGTACTTC
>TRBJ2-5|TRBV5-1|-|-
CASSYLRETQYF
TGCGCCAGCAGCTATTTACGGGAGACCCAGTACTTC
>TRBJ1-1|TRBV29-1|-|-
CSVARMTYTEAFF
TGCAGCGTTGCGAGGATGACCTACACTGAAGCTTTCTTT
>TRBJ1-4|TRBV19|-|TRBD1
CASSLRDRVEEKLFF
TGTGCCAGTAGTCTCCGGGACAGGGTGGAGGAAAAACTGTTTTTT
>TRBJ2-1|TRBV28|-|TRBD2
CASSRMSGREFF
TGTGCCAGCAGCCGTATGAGCGGGAGAGAGTTCTTC
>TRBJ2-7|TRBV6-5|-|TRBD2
CASSQGLAGDYEQYF
TGTGCCAGCAGCCAGGGACTAGCGGGGGACTACGAGCAGTACTTC
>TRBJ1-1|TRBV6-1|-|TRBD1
CASSVYIVQGRLAEAFF
TGTGCCAGCAGTGTATACATTGTACAGGGGCGTTTAGCTGAAGCTTTCTTT
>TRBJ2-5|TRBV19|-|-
CASGNGETQYF
TGTGCCAGTGGTAATGGAGAGACCCAGTACTTC
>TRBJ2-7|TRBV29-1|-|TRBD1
CSVERGTGGRYEQYF
TGCAGCGTTGAGCGAGGGACAGGGGGCCGGTACGAGCAGTACTTC
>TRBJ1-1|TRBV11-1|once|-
CASRDPGGGYPEAFF
TGTGCCAGCAGAGATCCCGGGGGGGGGTACCCTGAAGCTTTCTTT
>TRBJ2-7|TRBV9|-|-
CASSAGKLGSKGSEQYF
TGTGCCAGCAGCGCCGGAAAATTGGGGTCTAAAGGCTCCGAGCAGTACTTC
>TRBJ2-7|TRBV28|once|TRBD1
CASRPGTAGAHEQYF
TGTGCCAGCAGGCCTGGGACAGCCGGTGCACACGAGCAGTACTTC
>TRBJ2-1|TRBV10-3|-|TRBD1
CAIGRDSSYNEQFF
TGTGCCATCGGTCGGGACAGCTCCTACAATGAGCAGTTCTTC
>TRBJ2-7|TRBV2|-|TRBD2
CASSGGEGFSGQYEQYF
TGTGCCAGCAGTGGAGGGGAGGGGTTTAGCGGACAATACGAGCAGTACTTC
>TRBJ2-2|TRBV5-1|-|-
CASSSRPGDTGELFF
TGCGCCAGCAGTTCTCGACCAGGGGACACCGGGGAGCTGTTTTTT
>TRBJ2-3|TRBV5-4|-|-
CASSLSAVGTDTQYF
TGTGCCAGCAGCTTGTCGGCTGTAGGCACAGATACGCAGTATTTT
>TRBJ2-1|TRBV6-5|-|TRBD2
CASSSRLAGSYNEQFF
TGTGCCAGCAGTTCCCGCCTAGCGGGGTCATACAATGAGCAGTTCTTC
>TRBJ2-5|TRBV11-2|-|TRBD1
CASSPNRGQGGQETQYF
TGTGCCAGCAGCCCCAACCGGGGACAGGGGGGCCAAGAGACCCAGTACTTC
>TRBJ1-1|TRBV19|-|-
CASRQKPGQNTEAFF
TGTGCCAGTAGACAAAAGCCGGGCCAAAACACTGAAGCTTTCTTT
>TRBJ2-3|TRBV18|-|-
CASSATGGVDTQYF
TGTGCCAGCTCAGCAACCGGAGGTGTGGATACGCAGTATTTT
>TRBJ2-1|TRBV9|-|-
CASSVGSFGEQFF
TGTGCCAGCAGCGTAGGCAGCTTTGGGGAGCAGTTCTTC
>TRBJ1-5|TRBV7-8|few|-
CASSLAPNQPQHF
TGTGCCAGCAGCTTGGCGCCTAATCAGCCCCAGCATTTT
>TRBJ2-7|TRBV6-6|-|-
CASSYLRNSYEQYF
TGTGCCAGCAGTTATCTCAGGAACTCCTACGAGCAGTACTTC
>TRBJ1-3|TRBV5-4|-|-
CASRAGPSSGNTIYF
TGTGCCAGCAGAGCCGGACCGTCCTCTGGAAACACCATATATTTT